The following is a TCR beta chain sequence with its context. This clonotype was counted many times. No cognate antigen has been identified for it. Per-base quality was not reported, and no clone a single base away is much larger than it. The data belong to a study of T cells after yellow fever vaccination (dated by TCRdb to the late 2010s). About the investigation overall: The SMART-Seq v4 Ultra Low Input RNA kit was used to prepare libraries from fractions with low cell numbers. Bulk TCR alpha and beta repertoires were sequenced longitudinally to track T-cell clones before and after primary and booster YFV17D yellow fever vaccination. Two healthy male donors, one aged 18 to 29 and one aged 30 to 40 years, made up the cohort. Blood was drawn at multiple timepoints before and after primary and secondary immunization, with bulk PBMC replicates and cell subsets isolated.

What this sample's treatment or condition label stands for: live attenuated yellow fever vaccine strain. At each blood-draw timepoint, two biological replicates of bulk PBMCs were obtained. A standard Ficoll-Paque protocol was used to isolate PBMCs from peripheral blood. RNA was extracted with TriZol from bulk PBMCs, CD4 and CD8 fractions, and dextramer-positive and dextramer-negative fractions. Overall study outcomes, separate from this receptor: Because only two donors were included in the study, the extent to which the findings can be generalized is limited. Most clones expanded after primary vaccination were re-detected after the booster (about 96% of CD4 and around 88% of CD8), suggesting broad memory maintenance. A small share of clonotypes was detected in both CD4 and CD8 compartments, with the overlap likely arising from convergent recombination. Computational filtering was required because FACS-sorted repertoires could contain abundant contaminating clonotypes from the bulk population. The secondary T-cell response was weaker than the primary response but faster, peaking on day 5 instead of day 15.

TCR cDNA was made using 5'RACE template switching, a step that added a universal primer site and unique molecular identifiers. Priming of cDNA synthesis was performed from both the TCR alpha and TCR beta constant segments. Two PCR steps were used to amplify libraries, with sample barcodes and sequencing adapters being added in the second step. Libraries were sequenced on Illumina HiSeq 2500 (2x100 bp) or NovaSeq (2x150 bp). The published analysis was carried out like this. MIGEC was used to demultiplex reads and collapse the reads into UMI consensus sequences, and MiXCR was used for V(D)J alignment. Vaccine-responding clonotypes were defined with edgeR using replicate PBMC samples, requiring FDR below 0.01 and a log2 fold change above 5 up to day 15. Bulk clonotypes were assigned CD4 or CD8 identity according to which sequenced CD4 or CD8 repertoire held them at higher abundance. Using fastp at Q25 and MiXCR, TCRdb reprocessed the public reads and kept productive beta chains. Each record represents a unique CDR3 protein, reported with the most common genes and DNA among its rows. TCRdb's processing, not the authors' own work, is the source of the V and J calls. In all, the sample holds about 630,000 distinct CDR3 sequences, and approximately 13% of those were seen once. About 15% of the sample comes from the top ten.

The sequencing used PBMCs, collected on the day of the yellow fever booster vaccination. The clonotype comes from a man under 40 who received the YFV17D yellow fever vaccine.

The CDR3 region has the sequence CASSQGTSGRNEQFF. The nucleotides are TGCGCCAGCAGCCAGGGGACTAGCGGTCGCAATGAGCAGTTCTTC. The receptor chain draws on TRBV4-3 and TRBJ2-1, and TRBD2 aligns with 11 junction nucleotides. After removal of 3 bases from V and 6 bases from J, the junction retains 4 bases not matched to a gene. The cysteine opens and the phenylalanine closes a CDR3 of 15 amino acids. CDR3 DNA only is kept here, 45 bases in frame from base 1. CDR1 and CDR2 were assigned from the germline V gene as LGHNA and YSLEER.